This T cell receptor (beta chain) was identified in a study of shared clonotypes between healthy human individuals. The V end lost 2 bases, the J end lost 3 bases, and 14 bases lay between the germline ends. Germline CDR1 SEHNR, CDR2 FQNEAQ (reference sequence). The CDR3 sequence is 15 residues long. Naive CD8 populations comprised CD45RO-negative cells positively selected for CCR7, excluding terminally differentiated effector memory CD45RA+ cells. The donor population consisted of healthy HIV-negative adults with no recent acute infections or vaccinations. The donors, all of them Caucasian adults, lived in Nashville, Tennessee. In regard to this clone: Its antigen is still unknown.

The repertoire was sequenced with immunoSEQ multiplex PCR; TCRdb's copy has only in-frame clones and lacks some. The repertoire holds about 820,000 clones, with 80% to 95% as singletons. Findings and limits, study-wide: For naive CD4 cells, roughly 5% of clonotypes were shared across a handful of donors.

This TCR derives from a man aged 25-40 years in good health. Material: naive CD8+ T cells sorted from blood. The chain has TRBV7-9 and TRBJ2-7; D assignment may be TRBD1 or TRBD2 (5 bases each). The CDR3 coding sequence is TGTGCCAGCAGCTTACCGGACGGTGGGGGCTACGAGCAGTACTTC. It is translated as CASSLPDGGGYEQYF.